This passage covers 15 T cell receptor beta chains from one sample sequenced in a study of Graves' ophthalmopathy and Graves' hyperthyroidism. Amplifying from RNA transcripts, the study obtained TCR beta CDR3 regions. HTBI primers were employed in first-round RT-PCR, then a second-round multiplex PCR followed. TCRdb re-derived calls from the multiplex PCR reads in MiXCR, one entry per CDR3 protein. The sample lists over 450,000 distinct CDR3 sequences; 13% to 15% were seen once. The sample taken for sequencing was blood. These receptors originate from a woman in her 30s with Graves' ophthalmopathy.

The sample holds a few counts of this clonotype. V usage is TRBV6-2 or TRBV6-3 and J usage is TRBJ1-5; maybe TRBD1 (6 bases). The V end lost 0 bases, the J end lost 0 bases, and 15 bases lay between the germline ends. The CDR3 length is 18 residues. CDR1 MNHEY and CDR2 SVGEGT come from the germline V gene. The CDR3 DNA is TGTGCCAGCAGTTACTCGGCCCCAGGGGATTATAGCAATCAGCCCCAGCATTTT. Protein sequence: CASSYSAPGDYSNQPQHF.

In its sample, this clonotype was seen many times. In nucleotides, the CDR3 is TGTGCCAGCAGCCCTACGGGGGCGGGAAGTCCCTCACCCCTCCACTTT. Residues: CASSPTGAGSPSPLHF. The rearrangement uses TRBV7-8 and TRBJ1-6; tentatively, D is TRBD1 (6 bases). The V and J ends lost 5 bases and 10 bases respectively, with 21 bases between them. The CDR3 loop spans 16 amino acids. CDR1 and CDR2 (germline): SGHVS, FQNEAQ.

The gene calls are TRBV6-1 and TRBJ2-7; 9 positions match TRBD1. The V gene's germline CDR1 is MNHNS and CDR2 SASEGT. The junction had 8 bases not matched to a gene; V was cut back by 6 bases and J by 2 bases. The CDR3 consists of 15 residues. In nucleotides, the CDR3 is TGTGCCAGCAGACCACAGGGGGCGACAGCCTACGAGCAGTACTTC. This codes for CASRPQGATAYEQYF.

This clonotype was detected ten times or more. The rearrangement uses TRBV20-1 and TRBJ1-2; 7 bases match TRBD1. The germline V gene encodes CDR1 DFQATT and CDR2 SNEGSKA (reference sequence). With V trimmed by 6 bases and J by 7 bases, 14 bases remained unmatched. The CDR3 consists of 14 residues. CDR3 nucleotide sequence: TGCAGTGCCGTAGTACCGGGGCAGGGGGTTGGCTACACCTTC. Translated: CSAVVPGQGVGYTF.

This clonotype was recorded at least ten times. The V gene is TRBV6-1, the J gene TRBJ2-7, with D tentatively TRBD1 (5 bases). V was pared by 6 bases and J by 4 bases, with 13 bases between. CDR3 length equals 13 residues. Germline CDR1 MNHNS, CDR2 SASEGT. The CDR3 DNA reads TGTGCCAGCAGCTCAGGGCTTATATACGAGCAGTACTTC. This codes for CASSSGLIYEQYF.

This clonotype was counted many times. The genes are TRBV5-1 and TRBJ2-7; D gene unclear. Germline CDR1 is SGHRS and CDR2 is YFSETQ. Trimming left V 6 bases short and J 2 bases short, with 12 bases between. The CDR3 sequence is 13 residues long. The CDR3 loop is CASKRDGTYEQYF. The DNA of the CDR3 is TGCGCCAGCAAACGCGACGGAACCTACGAGCAGTACTTC.

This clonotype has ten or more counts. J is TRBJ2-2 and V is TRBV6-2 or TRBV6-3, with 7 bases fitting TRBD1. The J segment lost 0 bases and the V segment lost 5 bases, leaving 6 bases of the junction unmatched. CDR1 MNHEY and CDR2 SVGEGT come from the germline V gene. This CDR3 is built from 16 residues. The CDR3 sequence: CASSHRGYPNTGELFF. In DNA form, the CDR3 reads TGTGCCAGCAGTCACAGGGGCTATCCGAACACCGGGGAGCTGTTTTTT.

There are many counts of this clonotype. Here the CDR3 DNA reads TGTGCCACCAGTGATAGCGGGACTAGTGGCTCAGAGACCCAGTACTTC. This encodes CATSDSGTSGSETQYF. The chain links TRBV24-1 to TRBJ2-5; TRBD2 matches 8 bases. With 3 bases clipped from V and 4 bases from J, the junction kept 9 bases outside the gene matches. This CDR3 region has 16 residues. The germline V gene has CDR1 KGHDR and CDR2 SFDVKD.

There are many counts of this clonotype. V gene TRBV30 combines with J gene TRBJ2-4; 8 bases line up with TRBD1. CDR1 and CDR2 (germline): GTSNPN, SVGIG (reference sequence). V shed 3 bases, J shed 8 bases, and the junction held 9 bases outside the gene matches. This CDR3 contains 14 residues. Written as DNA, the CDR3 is TGTGCCTGGAGAGCGGACAGGGCTCTGGACATTCAGTACTTC. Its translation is CAWRADRALDIQYF.

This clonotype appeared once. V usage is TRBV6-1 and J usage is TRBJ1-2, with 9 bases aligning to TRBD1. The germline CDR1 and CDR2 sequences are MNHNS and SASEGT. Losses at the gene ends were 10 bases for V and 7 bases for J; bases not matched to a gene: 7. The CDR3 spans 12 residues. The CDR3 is CATLGTGSGYTF. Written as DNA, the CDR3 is TGTGCCACCCTTGGGACAGGGAGTGGCTACACCTTC.

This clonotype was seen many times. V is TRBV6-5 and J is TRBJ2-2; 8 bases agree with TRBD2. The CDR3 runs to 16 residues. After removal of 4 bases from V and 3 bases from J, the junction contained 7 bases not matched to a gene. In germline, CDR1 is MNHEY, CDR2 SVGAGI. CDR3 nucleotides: TGTGCCAGCAGTTTCCCGGGACTAGAAGACACCGGGGAGCTGTTTTTT. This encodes CASSFPGLEDTGELFF.

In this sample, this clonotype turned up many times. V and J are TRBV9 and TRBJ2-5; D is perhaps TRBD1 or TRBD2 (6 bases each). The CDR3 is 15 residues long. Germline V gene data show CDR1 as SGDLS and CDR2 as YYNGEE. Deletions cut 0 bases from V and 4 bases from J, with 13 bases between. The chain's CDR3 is CASSVGRGMAETQYF. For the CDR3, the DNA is TGTGCCAGCAGCGTAGGGAGGGGGATGGCAGAGACCCAGTACTTC.

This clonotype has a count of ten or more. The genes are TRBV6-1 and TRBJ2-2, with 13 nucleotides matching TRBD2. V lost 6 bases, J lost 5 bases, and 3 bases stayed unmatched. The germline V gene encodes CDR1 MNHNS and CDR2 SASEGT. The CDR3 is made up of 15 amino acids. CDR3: CASRQTSGRTGELFF. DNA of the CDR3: TGTGCCAGCAGGCAGACTAGCGGGAGGACCGGGGAGCTGTTTTTT.

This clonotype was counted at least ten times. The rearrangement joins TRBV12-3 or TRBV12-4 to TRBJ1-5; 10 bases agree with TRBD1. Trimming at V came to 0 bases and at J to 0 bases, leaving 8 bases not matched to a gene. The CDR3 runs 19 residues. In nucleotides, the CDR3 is TGTGCCAGCAGTTTAGCGATTCCGGGGACAGGGGATAGCAATCAGCCCCAGCATTTT. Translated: CASSLAIPGTGDSNQPQHF.

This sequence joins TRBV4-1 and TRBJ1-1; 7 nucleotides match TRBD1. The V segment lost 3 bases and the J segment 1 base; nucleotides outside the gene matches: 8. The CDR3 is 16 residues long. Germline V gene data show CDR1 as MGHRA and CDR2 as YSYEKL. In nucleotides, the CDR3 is TGCGCCAGCAGCCAGGGGACTTGGACAGGGAACACTGAAGCTTTCTTT. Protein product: CASSQGTWTGNTEAFF.